Below, 10 T cell receptor beta chains from the same sample are listed, as sequenced in a study of CD8 T cells in ankylosing spondylitis. In TCRdb, the 5' RACE reads were re-called with MiXCR into one record per CDR3 protein. The sample contains 160,000 or so distinct CDR3 sequences, just over 9.5% of which appear only once. The sample was blood, either unsorted or a sorted T cell fraction (not recorded which). The receptors stem from a female donor with ankylosing spondylitis or in good health (not recorded which).

This clonotype was seen repeatedly, ten times or more. The V call is TRBV24-1, the J call TRBJ2-3; D is perhaps TRBD2 (5 bases). This CDR3 contains 13 residues. CDR1 is KGHDR and CDR2 is SFDVKD in the germline V gene. With 5 bases removed from V and 2 bases from J, the gap between germline ends came to 7 bases. DNA of the CDR3: TGTGCCACCAGTGGTGGACTCACAGATACGCAGTATTTT. This translates into CATSGGLTDTQYF.

V is TRBV6-4 and J is TRBJ1-1; D is unclear. In germline, CDR1 is MRHNA, CDR2 SNTAGT. Trimming stripped 7 bases from V and 3 bases from J, with 15 bases between. The CDR3 contains 14 residues. CDR3 region: CASIDHLWDTEAFF. The CDR3 bases are TGTGCCAGCATCGATCATCTATGGGACACTGAAGCTTTCTTT.

The genes are TRBV18 and TRBJ2-7, with a possible D match to TRBD1 (5 bases). Trimming removed 6 bases at V and 2 bases at J, with 17 bases between. The CDR3 length is 15 residues. Germline V gives CDR1 KGHSH, CDR2 LQKENI. The CDR3 protein is CASSSGRPPTYEQYF. CDR3 nucleotide sequence: TGTGCCAGCTCCTCAGGGCGCCCCCCTACCTACGAGCAGTACTTC.

The CDR3 sequence is CASSLTSGRRSEQFF. Here the CDR3 DNA reads TGTGCCAGCAGCTTGACTAGCGGGAGAAGGAGCGAGCAGTTCTTC. The rearrangement joins TRBV7-8 to TRBJ2-1, with TRBD2 matching over 12 bases. Unmatched junction bases numbered 7, after V lost 3 bases and J lost 10 bases. The CDR3 contains 15 residues. Germline V gives CDR1 SGHVS, CDR2 FQNEAQ.

A few counts support this clonotype. The CDR3 DNA follows: TGCAGTGCTAACCCCCAGACTAGCGGGAGAACAGATACGCAGTATTTT. Translated: CSANPQTSGRTDTQYF. This sequence joins TRBV20-1 and TRBJ2-3; 12 nucleotides agree with TRBD2. In germline, CDR1 is DFQATT, CDR2 SNEGSKA (reference sequence). V was clipped by 4 bases and J by 3 bases; unmatched bases: 8. The CDR3 length is 16 residues.

The chain couples TRBV15 to TRBJ2-3; 11 bases agree with TRBD2. V dropped 0 bases and J dropped 5; count of bases not matched to a gene: 7. Germline values: CDR1 LNHNV, CDR2 YYDKDF (reference sequence). There are 17 residues in the CDR3. The CDR3 region has the DNA TGTGCCACCAGCAGAGATGTGTTAGCGGGAGGGGGAGATACGCAGTATTTT. Protein sequence: CATSRDVLAGGGDTQYF. Combining the CDR3 with reference TRBV15 and TRBJ2-3 gives the whole variable domain DAMVIQNPRYQVTQFGKPVTLSCSQTLNHNVMYWYQQKSSQAPKLLFHYYDKDFNNEADTPDNFQSRRPNTSFCFLDIRSPGLGDTAMYLCATSRDVLAGGGDTQYFGPGTRLTVL.

The chain is built from TRBV9 and TRBJ2-7; weak D call: TRBD2 (7 bases). The CDR3 is made up of 15 amino acids. Between the trimmed V and J ends, which lost 0 bases and 4 bases, there was a span of 14 bases. Germline CDR1 and CDR2: SGDLS and YYNGEE. For the CDR3, the DNA is TGTGCCAGCAGCGTAGAGGCTCGGGGGGCTTACGAGCAGTACTTC. As protein: CASSVEARGAYEQYF.

This clonotype was seen a few times. This rearrangement joins TRBV7-6 to TRBJ2-1; 8 nucleotides line up with TRBD1. V lost 1 base, J lost 8 bases, and 1 base stayed unmatched. The germline V gene encodes CDR1 SGHVS and CDR2 FNYEAQ. The CDR3 length is 13 residues. The CDR3 nucleotides are TGTGCCAGCAGCTTAGAACAGGGGGATGAGCAGTTCTTC. This gives the protein CASSLEQGDEQFF.

This clonotype turned up a few times. CDR3 protein: CASSRLRGAGITDTQYF. CDR3 DNA sequence: TGTGCCAGCAGCCGGCTCCGAGGAGCGGGAATCACAGATACGCAGTATTTT. The rearrangement joins TRBV3-1 to TRBJ2-3, with 7 bases that match TRBD2. Germline lookup yields CDR1 LGHDT and CDR2 YNNKEL (reference sequence). The CDR3 loop spans 17 amino acids. V was pared by 4 bases and J by 2 bases, with 12 bases of the junction left unmatched.

This clonotype came up many times. The junction differs from germline at one of its ends, possibly a read error. The chain is built from TRBV7-9 and TRBJ2-1; D unclear. This CDR3 comprises 12 residues. From germline, CDR1 is SEHNR and CDR2 FQNEAQ (reference sequence). The CDR3 here is CASSLGRNEQFF. DNA for the CDR3: TGCGCCAGCAGCTTGGGTAGGAATGAGCAGTTCTTC.